In its sample, the clone carrying this T cell receptor beta chain was seen a few times. The sample comes from a study of patients and donors after allogeneic stem cell transplantation. TCRdb re-called the RT-PCR reads with MiXCR, one entry per CDR3 protein. Here the sample spans around 200,000 distinct CDR3 sequences, about 38% being singletons. The clonotype comes from a human donor who was either an allogeneic HSCT recipient or a stem cell or donor lymphocyte infusion donor (not recorded which). It is not recorded whose cells these are; they may come from a transplant donor. Sequencing was performed on blood, either unsorted or a sorted T cell fraction (not recorded which).

In nucleotides, the CDR3 is TGTGCCAGCAGCTTGGATGGGGGCCTGAGACCTGAAGCTTTCTTT. It codes for CASSLDGGLRPEAFF. The V call is TRBV5-6, the J call TRBJ1-1, with D possibly TRBD1 on 6 matching bases. Trimming took off 0 bases at V and 6 bases at J, with 15 bases between the two ends. The germline V gene encodes CDR1 SGHDT and CDR2 YYEEEE. The CDR3 has 15 amino acids. Complete variable domain (other parts from reference TRBV5-6 and TRBJ1-1): DAGVTQSPTHLIKTRGQQVTLRCSPKSGHDTVSWYQQALGQGPQFIFQYYEEEERQRGNFPDRFSGHQFPNYSSELNVNALLLGDSALYLCASSLDGGLRPEAFFGQGTRLTVV.